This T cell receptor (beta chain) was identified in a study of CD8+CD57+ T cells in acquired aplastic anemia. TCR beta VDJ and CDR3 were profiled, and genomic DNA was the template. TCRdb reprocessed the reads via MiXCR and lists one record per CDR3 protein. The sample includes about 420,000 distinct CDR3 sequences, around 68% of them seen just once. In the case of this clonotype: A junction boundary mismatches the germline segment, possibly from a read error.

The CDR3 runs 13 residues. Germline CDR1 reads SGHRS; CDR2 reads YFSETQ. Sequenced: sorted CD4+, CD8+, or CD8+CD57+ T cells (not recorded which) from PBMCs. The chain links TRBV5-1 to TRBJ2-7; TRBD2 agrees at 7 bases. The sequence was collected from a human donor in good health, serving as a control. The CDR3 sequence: CASRRTSNTEQYF. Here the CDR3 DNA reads TGTGCCAGCAGGAGGACTAGTAACACAGAGCAGTACTTC.